This TCR beta chain originates from a study of T cells after yellow fever vaccination. Study-level information: SMART-Seq v4 Ultra Low Input prepared libraries from low-cell fractions.

Points from the study as a whole: The study re-detected most primary-vaccination clones after the booster (about 95% CD4, around 89% CD8). The study noted that FACS-sorted repertoires could contain abundant clonotypes contaminating from the bulk population. Although most clonotypes did not, a small share appeared in both CD4 and CD8 compartments.

Using its own MiXCR run on the 5' RACE reads, TCRdb lists one record per CDR3 protein. The table includes approximately 110,000 distinct CDR3 sequences, 7.4% detected once. Comments on this clonotype: Antigen unknown. A much larger clonotype is one base distant, so this may be a read error.

Sequences were derived from CD4+ T cells sorted from PBMCs, sampled 9 to 10 days after the first yellow fever vaccination. This receptor was taken from a man younger than 35 who received the YFV17D yellow fever vaccine.

The CDR3 here is CASSYSRCRAGTEAFF. The DNA of the CDR3 is TGTGCCAGCAGTTACTCGCGGTGCCGGGCGGGCACTGAAGCTTTCTTT. The chain combines TRBV6-5 with TRBJ1-1, with no clear D. Between the trimmed V and J ends, which lost 0 bases and 4 bases, there was a span of 15 bases. The germline V gene has CDR1 MNHEY and CDR2 SVGAGI. The CDR3 length is 16 residues.